This T cell receptor (beta chain) emerged from a study of regulatory T cells in long-lasting Graves disease. Building the TCR beta libraries relied on iRepertoire HTBI primers, and CDR3 regions underwent Arm-PCR. Per the original data handling: Segment identification across samples yielded around 61 TRBV and 14 TRBJ segments. TCRdb redid the calling of the multiplex PCR reads with MiXCR, one entry per CDR3 protein. The V and J calls follow TCRdb's processing rather than the paper's. Of approximately 440,000 distinct CDR3 sequences listed, roughly a quarter are singletons. Only a few counts were recorded for this clonotype. Its antigen is undetermined. Broader study findings: Researchers reported studying only peripheral blood, not thyroid tissue. Patients whose Graves' disease persisted exhibited lower TCR diversity than those newly diagnosed.

Sample time point: persistent/refractory GD, antithyroid drugs over 5 years with positive TRAb. PBMC RNA was the source of the TCR library. It was by American Thyroid Association guidelines that Graves' disease was diagnosed. The ends were cut back, 6 bases at V and 2 bases at J, with 20 bases in the middle. The length of the CDR3 is 17 residues. Germline V gene lookup returns CDR1 MNHNS and CDR2 SASEGT. This chain uses TRBV6-1 with TRBJ1-5; a weak D match, TRBD1 (5 bases). The TCR sequence derives from a female donor with Graves disease. The sample consisted of peripheral blood mononuclear cells (PBMCs), taken when the disease was refractory, from a patient treated with antithyroid drugs. This CDR3 is CASRFRGGTGGNQPQHF. The CDR3 coding sequence is TGTGCCAGCAGATTTCGCGGGGGTACGGGGGGCAATCAGCCCCAGCATTTT.